This TCR beta chain was documented in a study of brain T cells in children with intractable seizures. The CDR3 runs 19 residues. Losses at the gene ends were 0 bases for V and 6 bases for J; bases not matched to a gene: 15. Germline V gene lookup returns CDR1 SGDLS and CDR2 YYNGEE. The time point: blood from clinic visit 5 months post-surgery; TSC patient then seizure free. The sequenced cases were selected for having the highest brain T cell transcript signatures. A word on this clone: As yet, its antigen is unknown.

The study, taken as a whole, reports: HCMV serostatus was not known, and viral specificity came from CDR3 similarity only.

Profiled with immunoSEQ multiplex PCR; TCRdb holds only in-frame clones, not every one. In the table there are about 340,000 clones, approximately 93% of which are singletons. The genes are TRBV9 and TRBJ2-1; 10 bases fit TRBD2. The sequenced sample was peripheral blood, obtained about 5 months after surgery. This TCR was recovered from a boy in the first two years of life with tuberous sclerosis and intractable seizures. In DNA, the CDR3 is TGTGCCAGCAGCGTAGGTGGGACTAGCGCTTCTACAATGAGCAATGAGCAGTTCTTC. Translated, it gives CASSVGGTSASTMSNEQFF.